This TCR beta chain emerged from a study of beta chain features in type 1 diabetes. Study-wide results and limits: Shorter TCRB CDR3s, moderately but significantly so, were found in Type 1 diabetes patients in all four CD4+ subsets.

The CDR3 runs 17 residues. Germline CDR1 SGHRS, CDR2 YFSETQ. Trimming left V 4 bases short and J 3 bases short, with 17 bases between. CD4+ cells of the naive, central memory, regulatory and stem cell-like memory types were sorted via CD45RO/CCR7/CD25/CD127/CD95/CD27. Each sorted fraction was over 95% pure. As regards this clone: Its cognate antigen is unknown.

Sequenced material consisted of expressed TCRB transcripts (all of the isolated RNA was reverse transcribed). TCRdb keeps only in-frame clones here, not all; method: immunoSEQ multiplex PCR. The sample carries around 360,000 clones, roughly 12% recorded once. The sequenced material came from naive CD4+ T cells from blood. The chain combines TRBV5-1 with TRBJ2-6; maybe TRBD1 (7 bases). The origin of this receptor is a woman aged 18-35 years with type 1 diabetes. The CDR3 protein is CASSALNRGGGANVLTF. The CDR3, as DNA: TGCGCCAGCAGCGCCCTGAACAGGGGAGGTGGGGCCAACGTCCTGACTTTC.